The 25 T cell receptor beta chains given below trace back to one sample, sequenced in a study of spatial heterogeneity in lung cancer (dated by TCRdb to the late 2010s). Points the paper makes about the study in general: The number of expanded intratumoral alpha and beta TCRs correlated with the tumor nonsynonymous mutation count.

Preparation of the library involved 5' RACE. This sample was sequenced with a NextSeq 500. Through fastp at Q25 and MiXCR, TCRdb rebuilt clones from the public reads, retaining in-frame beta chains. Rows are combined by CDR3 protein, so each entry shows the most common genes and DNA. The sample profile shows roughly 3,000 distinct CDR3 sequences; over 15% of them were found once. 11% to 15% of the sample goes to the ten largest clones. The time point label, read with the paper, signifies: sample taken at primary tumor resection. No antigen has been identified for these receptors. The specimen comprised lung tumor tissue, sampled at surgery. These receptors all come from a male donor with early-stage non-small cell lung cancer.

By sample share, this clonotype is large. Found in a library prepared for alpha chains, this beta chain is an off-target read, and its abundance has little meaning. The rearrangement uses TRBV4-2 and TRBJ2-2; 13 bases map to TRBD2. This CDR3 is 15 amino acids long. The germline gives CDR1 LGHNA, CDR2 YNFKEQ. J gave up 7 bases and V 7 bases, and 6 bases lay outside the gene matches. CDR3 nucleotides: TGTGCCAGCACCGGGACTAGCGGGGAAGTCGGGGAGCTGTTTTTT. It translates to CASTGTSGEVGELFF.

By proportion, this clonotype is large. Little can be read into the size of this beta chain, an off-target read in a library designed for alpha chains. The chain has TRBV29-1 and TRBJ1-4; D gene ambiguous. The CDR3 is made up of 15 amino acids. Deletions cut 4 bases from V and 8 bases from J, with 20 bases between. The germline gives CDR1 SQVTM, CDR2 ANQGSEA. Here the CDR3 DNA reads TGCAGCGTTGCCCGAGGAGGCCGGGGAGAGGAAAAACTGTTTTTT. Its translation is CSVARGGRGEEKLFF.

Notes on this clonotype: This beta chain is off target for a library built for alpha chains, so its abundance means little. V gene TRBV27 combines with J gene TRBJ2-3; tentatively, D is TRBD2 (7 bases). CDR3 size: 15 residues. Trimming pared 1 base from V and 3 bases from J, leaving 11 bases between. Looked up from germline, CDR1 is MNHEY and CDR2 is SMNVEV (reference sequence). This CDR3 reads CASSLWGGRTDTQYF. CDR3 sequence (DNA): TGTGCCAGCAGTTTATGGGGGGGCAGGACAGATACGCAGTATTTT.

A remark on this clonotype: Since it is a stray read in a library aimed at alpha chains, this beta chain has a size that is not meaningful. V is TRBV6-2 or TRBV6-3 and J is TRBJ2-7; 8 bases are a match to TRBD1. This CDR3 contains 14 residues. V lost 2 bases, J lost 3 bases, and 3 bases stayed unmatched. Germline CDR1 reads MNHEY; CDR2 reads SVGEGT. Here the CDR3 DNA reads TGTGCCAGCAGTTACGAAACAGGGGGCTACGAGCAGTACTTC. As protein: CASSYETGGYEQYF.

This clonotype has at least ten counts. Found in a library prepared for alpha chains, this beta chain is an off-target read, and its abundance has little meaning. The CDR3 protein is CASSQTGTGASYSEQYF. The CDR3 DNA reads as TGCGCCAGCAGCCAAACGGGGACAGGGGCTTCTTATAGCGAGCAGTACTTC. This chain joins TRBV4-1 and TRBJ2-7, with 10 bases identical to TRBD1. From germline, CDR1 is MGHRA and CDR2 YSYEKL. The CDR3 runs 17 residues. J lost 6 bases, V lost 2 bases, and 13 bases had no gene match.

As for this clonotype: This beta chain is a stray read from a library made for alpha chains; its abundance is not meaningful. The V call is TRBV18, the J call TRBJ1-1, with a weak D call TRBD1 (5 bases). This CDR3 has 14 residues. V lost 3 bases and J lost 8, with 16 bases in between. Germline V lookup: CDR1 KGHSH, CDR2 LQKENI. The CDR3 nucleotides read TGTGCCAGCTCACCGCGACAGCCCGTGGGCGAAGCTTTCTTT. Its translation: CASSPRQPVGEAFF.

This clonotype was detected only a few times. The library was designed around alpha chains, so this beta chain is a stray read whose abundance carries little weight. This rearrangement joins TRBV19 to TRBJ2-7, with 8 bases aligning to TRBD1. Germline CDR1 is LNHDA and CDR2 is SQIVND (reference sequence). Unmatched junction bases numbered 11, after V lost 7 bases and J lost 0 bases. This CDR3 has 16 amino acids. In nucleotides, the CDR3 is TGTGCCAGTACTCGGAGGGCAGGGGGCGACTCCTACGAGCAGTACTTC. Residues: CASTRRAGGDSYEQYF.

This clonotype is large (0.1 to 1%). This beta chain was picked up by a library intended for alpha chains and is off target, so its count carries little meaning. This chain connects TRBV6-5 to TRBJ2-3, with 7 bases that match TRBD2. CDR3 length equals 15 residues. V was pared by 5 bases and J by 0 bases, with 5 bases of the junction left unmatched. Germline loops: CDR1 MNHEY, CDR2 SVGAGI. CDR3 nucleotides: TGTGCCAGCAGTCGCTCTAGCGGTAGCACAGATACGCAGTATTTT. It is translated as CASSRSSGSTDTQYF.

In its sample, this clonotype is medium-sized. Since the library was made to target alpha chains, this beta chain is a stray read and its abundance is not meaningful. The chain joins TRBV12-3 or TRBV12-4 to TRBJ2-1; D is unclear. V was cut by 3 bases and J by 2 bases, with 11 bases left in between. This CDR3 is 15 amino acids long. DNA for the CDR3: TGTGCCAGCAGTTTTTCGGCAGGAGCCTACAATGAGCAGTTCTTC. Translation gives CASSFSAGAYNEQFF.

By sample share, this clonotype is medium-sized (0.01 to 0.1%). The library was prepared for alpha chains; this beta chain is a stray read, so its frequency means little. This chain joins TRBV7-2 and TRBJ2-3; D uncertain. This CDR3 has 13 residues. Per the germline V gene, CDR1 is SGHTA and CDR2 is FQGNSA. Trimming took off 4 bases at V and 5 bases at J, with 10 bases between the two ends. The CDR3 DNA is TGTGCCAGCAGCTCCGACACGGGAGATACGCAGTATTTT. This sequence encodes CASSSDTGDTQYF.

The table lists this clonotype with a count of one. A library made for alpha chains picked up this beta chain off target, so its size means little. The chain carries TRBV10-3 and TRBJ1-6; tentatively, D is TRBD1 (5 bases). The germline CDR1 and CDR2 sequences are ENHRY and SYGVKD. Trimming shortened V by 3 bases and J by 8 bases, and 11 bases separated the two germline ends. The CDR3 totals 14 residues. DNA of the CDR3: TGTGCCATCAGTGACAGCTGGGGCGATTCACCCCTCCACTTT. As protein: CAISDSWGDSPLHF.

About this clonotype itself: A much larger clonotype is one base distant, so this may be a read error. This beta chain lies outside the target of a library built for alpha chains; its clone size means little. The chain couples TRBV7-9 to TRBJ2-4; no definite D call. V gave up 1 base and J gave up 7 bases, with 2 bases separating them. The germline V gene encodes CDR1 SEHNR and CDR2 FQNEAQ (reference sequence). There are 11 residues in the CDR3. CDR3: CASSLENIQYF. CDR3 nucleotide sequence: TGTGCCAGCAGCTTAGAGAACATTCAGTACTTC.

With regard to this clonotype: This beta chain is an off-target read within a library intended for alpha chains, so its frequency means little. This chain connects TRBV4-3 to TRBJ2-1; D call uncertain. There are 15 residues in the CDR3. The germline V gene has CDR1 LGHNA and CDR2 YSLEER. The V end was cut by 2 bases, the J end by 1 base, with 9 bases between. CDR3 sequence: CASSQSPDSYNEQFF. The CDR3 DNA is TGCGCCAGCAGCCAATCCCCAGATTCCTACAATGAGCAGTTCTTC.

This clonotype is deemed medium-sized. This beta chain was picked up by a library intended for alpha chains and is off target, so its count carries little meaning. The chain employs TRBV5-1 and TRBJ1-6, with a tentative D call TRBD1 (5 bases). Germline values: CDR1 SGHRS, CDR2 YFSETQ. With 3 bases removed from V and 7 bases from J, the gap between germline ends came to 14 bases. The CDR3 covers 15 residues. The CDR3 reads CASSSGTPANSPLHF. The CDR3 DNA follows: TGCGCCAGCAGCTCCGGGACGCCGGCCAATTCACCCCTCCACTTT. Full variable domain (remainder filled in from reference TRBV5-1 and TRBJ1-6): KAGVTQTPRYLIKTRGQQVTLSCSPISGHRSVSWYQQTPGQGLQFLFEYFSETQRNKGNFPGRFSGRQFSNSRSEMNVSTLELGDSALYLCASSSGTPANSPLHFGNGTRLTVT.

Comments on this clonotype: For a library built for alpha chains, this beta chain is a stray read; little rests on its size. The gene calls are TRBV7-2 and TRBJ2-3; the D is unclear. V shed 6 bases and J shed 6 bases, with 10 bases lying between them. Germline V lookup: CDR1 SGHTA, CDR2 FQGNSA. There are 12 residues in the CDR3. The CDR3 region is CASSPSRDTQYF. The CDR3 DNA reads TGTGCCAGCAGTCCCTCTCGGGATACGCAGTATTTT.

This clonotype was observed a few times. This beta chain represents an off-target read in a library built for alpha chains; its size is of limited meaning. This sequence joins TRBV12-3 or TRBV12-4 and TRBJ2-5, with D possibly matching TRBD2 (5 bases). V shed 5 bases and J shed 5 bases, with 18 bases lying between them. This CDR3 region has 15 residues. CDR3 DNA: TGTGCCAGCAGTCCTGGACTGTGGGTGGCTGAGACCCAGTACTTC. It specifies CASSPGLWVAETQYF.

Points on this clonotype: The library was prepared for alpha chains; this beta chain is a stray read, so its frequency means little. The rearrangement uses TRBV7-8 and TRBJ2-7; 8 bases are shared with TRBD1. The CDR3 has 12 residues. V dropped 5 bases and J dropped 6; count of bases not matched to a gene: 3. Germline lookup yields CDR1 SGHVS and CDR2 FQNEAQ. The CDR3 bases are TGTGCCAGCAGCGGAGGACAGGGCGAGCAGTACTTC. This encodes CASSGGQGEQYF.

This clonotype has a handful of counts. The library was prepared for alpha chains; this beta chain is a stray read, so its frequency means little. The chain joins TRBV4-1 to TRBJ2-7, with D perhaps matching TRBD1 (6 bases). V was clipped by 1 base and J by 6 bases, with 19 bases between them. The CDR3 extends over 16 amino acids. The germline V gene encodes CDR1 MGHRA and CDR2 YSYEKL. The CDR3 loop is CASSQGATGLAGEQYF. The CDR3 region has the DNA TGCGCCAGCAGCCAAGGGGCGACAGGCTTGGCGGGCGAGCAGTACTTC.

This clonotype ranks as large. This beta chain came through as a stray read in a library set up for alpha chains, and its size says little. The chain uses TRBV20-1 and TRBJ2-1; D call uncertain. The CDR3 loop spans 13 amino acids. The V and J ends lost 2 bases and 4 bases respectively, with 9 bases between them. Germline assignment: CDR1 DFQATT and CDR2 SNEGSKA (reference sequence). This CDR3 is CSARPVSYNEQFF. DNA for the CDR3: TGCAGTGCTAGACCCGTCAGTTACAATGAGCAGTTCTTC.

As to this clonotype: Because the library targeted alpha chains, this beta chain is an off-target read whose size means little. The CDR3 protein is CSVEVAQGAQNGYTF. CDR3 sequence (DNA): TGCAGCGTTGAAGTCGCACAGGGGGCGCAGAATGGCTACACCTTC. The chain combines TRBV29-1 with TRBJ1-2; 9 nucleotides line up with TRBD1. Trimming at V came to 1 base and at J to 6 bases, leaving 9 bases not matched to a gene. Germline CDR1 is SQVTM and CDR2 is ANQGSEA. This CDR3 spans 15 amino acids.

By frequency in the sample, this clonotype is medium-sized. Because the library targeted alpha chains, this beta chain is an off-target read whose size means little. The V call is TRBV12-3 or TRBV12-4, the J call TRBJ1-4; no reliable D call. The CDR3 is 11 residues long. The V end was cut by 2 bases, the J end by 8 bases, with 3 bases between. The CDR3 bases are TGTGCCAGCAGTTTATCCGAAAAACTGTTTTTT. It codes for CASSLSEKLFF.

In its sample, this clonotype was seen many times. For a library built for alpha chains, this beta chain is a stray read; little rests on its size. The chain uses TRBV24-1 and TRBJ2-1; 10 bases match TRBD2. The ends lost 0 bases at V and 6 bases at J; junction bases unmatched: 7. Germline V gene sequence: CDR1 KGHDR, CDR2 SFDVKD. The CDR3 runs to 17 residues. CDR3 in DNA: TGTGCCACCAGTGATTTGGTTACTAGCGGGGAAGGCAATGAGCAGTTCTTC. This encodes CATSDLVTSGEGNEQFF.

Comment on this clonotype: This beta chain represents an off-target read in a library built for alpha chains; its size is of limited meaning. The CDR3 nucleotides are TGCAGTGCTAAACAGACAAATTACGAGCAGTACTTC. It codes for CSAKQTNYEQYF. This sequence joins TRBV20-1 and TRBJ2-7; D gene uncertain. Germline CDR1 DFQATT, CDR2 SNEGSKA (reference sequence). CDR3 length: 12 residues. Trimming left V 4 bases short and J 4 bases short, with 11 bases between.

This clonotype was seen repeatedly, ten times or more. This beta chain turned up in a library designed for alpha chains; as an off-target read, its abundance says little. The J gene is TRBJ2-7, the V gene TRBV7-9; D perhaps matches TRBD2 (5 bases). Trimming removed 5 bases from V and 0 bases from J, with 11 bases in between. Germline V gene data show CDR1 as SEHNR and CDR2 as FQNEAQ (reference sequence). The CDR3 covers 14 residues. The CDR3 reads CASSPLDYSYEQYF. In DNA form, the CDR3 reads TGTGCCAGCAGCCCACTTGACTACTCCTACGAGCAGTACTTC.

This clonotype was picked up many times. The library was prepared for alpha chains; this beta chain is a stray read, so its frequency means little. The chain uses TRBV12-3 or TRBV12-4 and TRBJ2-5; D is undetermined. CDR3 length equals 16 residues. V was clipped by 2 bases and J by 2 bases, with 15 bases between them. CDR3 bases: TGTGCCAGCAGTTTAAGGGTAGGACGACCTCAAGAGACCCAGTACTTC. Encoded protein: CASSLRVGRPQETQYF.